Below, 3 T cell receptor beta chains from the same sample are listed, as sequenced in a study of control samples from healthy donors and cancer patients. TCRdb's copy holds only in-frame clones and misses some; the assay was immunoSEQ multiplex PCR. Among some 120,000 clones, 75% to 95% were seen once, and the ten largest hold more than 2%. The sequenced material came from blood. These receptors originate from a man aged 18 to 30 in good health.

The J gene is TRBJ1-5, the V gene TRBV2; no firm D call. The CDR3 covers 14 residues. Per germline, CDR1 SNHLY and CDR2 FYNNEI. V was cut by 9 bases and J by 9 bases, with 21 bases left in between. In DNA, the CDR3 is TGTGCCAGTAACGTGGACGGTGGAGAGCGGCCCCAGCATTTT. This encodes CASNVDGGERPQHF.

Here the CDR3 DNA reads TGTGCCAGCAGTCCGCGGACAGGGGGTGGGGAGACCCAGTACTTC. Protein sequence: CASSPRTGGGETQYF. V is TRBV28 and J is TRBJ2-5; 10 bases are shared with TRBD1. Germline V CDR1 and CDR2: MDHEN, SYDVKM. The V segment lost 5 bases and the J segment 5 bases; nucleotides outside the gene matches: 8. The CDR3 is 15 residues long.

V is TRBV19 and J is TRBJ1-5; 7 bases are a match to TRBD1. Germline CDR1 LNHDA, CDR2 SQIVND (reference sequence). This CDR3 comprises 14 residues. V gave up 4 bases and J gave up 6 bases; unmatched junction bases: 6. The CDR3 is CASSTDRDGQPQHF. The CDR3 DNA reads TGTGCCAGTAGTACCGACAGGGACGGTCAGCCCCAGCATTTT.